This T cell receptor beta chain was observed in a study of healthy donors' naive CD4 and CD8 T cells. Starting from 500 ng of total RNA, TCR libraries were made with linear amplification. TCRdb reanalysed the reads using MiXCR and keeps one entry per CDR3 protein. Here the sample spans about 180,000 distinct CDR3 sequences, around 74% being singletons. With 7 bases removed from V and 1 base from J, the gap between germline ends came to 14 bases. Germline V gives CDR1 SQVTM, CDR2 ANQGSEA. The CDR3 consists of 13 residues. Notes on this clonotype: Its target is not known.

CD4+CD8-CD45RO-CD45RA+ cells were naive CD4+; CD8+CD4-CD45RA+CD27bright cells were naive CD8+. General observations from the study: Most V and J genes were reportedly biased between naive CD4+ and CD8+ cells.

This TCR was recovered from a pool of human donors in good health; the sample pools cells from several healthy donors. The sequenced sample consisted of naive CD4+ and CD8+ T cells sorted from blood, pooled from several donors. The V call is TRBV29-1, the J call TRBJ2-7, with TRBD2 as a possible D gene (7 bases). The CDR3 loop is CSASEGGSYEQYF. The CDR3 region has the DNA TGCAGCGCCTCGGAGGGGGGGTCCTACGAGCAGTACTTC.